One sample yielded the 29 T cell receptor beta chains listed below, sequenced in a study of cytomegalovirus exposure and HLA in healthy donors. PCR involved 60 Vbeta and 13 Jbeta primers. Assay: immunoSEQ multiplex PCR; the TCRdb copy retains only in-frame clones and omits some. The sample lists around 25,000 clones; roughly three quarters were seen once. Sequencing was done on a sample of PBMCs. These receptors were obtained from a male donor in good health and CMV-seronegative.

This rearrangement joins TRBV28 to TRBJ1-6, with TRBD1 as a possible D gene (6 bases). The germline CDR1 and CDR2 sequences are MDHEN and SYDVKM. The CDR3 totals 18 residues. Trimming took 5 bases from V and 0 from J, leaving 17 bases between them. CDR3 in amino acids: CASSPSQGIGSYNSPLHF. CDR3 DNA: TGTGCCAGCAGTCCGTCACAGGGTATAGGCTCCTATAATTCACCCCTCCACTTT.

The V gene is TRBV13, the J gene TRBJ1-5; no reliable D call. This CDR3 is 14 amino acids long. CDR1 PRHDT and CDR2 FYEKMQ come from the germline V gene (reference sequence). V lost 2 bases and J 0 bases, leaving 5 bases between the germline ends. In DNA form, the CDR3 reads TGTGCCAGCAGCTTATTTCATAGCAATCAGCCCCAGCATTTT. It is translated as CASSLFHSNQPQHF. The full variable domain, rest sourced from reference TRBV13 and TRBJ1-5, is AAGVIQSPRHLIKEKRETATLKCYPIPRHDTVYWYQQGPGQDPQFLISFYEKMQSDKGSIPDRFSAQQFSDYHSELNMSSLELGDSALYFCASSLFHSNQPQHFGDGTRLSIL.

The J gene is TRBJ2-5, the V gene TRBV7-2; D is possibly TRBD1 (5 bases). CDR3 length equals 15 residues. The germline V gene encodes CDR1 SGHTA and CDR2 FQGNSA. V was pared by 5 bases and J by 7 bases, with 20 bases between. CDR3 region: CASSRIGQGQWTQYF. The CDR3 DNA reads as TGTGCCAGCAGCCGAATTGGGCAGGGCCAATGGACCCAGTACTTC. Based on the CDR3 plus reference TRBV7-2 and TRBJ2-5, the full variable domain is GAGVSQSPSNKVTEKGKDVELRCDPISGHTALYWYRQSLGQGLEFLIYFQGNSAPDKSGLPSDRFSAERTGGSVSTLTIQRTQQEDSAVYLCASSRIGQGQWTQYFGPGTRLLVL.

The chain uses TRBV4-3 and TRBJ1-5; D unclear. V was pared by 8 bases and J by 6 bases, with 17 bases between. The CDR3 is made up of 14 amino acids. Germline V gene sequence: CDR1 LGHNA, CDR2 YSLEER. The CDR3 here is CASRTGRIGQPQHF. CDR3 in DNA: TGCGCCAGCCGGACCGGGAGGATCGGTCAGCCCCAGCATTTT.

The V call is TRBV7-3, the J call TRBJ2-2; D gene ambiguous. This CDR3 region has 12 residues. Germline lookup yields CDR1 SGHTA and CDR2 FQGTGA. Trimming stripped 5 bases from V and 5 bases from J, with 6 bases between. CDR3 bases: TGTGCCAGCAGCGCGACTACCGGGGAGCTGTTTTTT. The encoded protein is CASSATTGELFF.

This chain uses TRBV28 with TRBJ1-1; maybe TRBD1 (6 bases). CDR3 size: 16 residues. Germline values: CDR1 MDHEN, CDR2 SYDVKM. V was trimmed by 5 bases and J by 4 bases, leaving 20 bases between them. The CDR3 here is CASSIILRGKSTEAFF. CDR3 nucleotides: TGTGCCAGCAGTATCATACTCAGGGGTAAGAGCACTGAAGCTTTCTTT.

The chain recombines TRBV2 with TRBJ1-2; TRBD1 matches at 11 bases. CDR1 is SNHLY and CDR2 is FYNNEI in the germline V gene. The J segment lost 0 bases and the V segment lost 6 bases, leaving 6 bases of the junction unmatched. The CDR3 spans 16 residues. The CDR3 spells CASRGDRGTSNYGYTF. As DNA, the CDR3 is TGTGCCAGCAGGGGGGACAGGGGGACTTCTAACTATGGCTACACCTTC.

The chain carries TRBV7-8 and TRBJ2-2; 9 bases align to TRBD2. The J segment lost 7 bases and the V segment lost 4 bases, leaving 13 bases of the junction unmatched. The CDR3 runs 17 residues. From germline, CDR1 is SGHVS and CDR2 FQNEAQ. This CDR3 reads CASSSRTGTSSHGELFF. CDR3 nucleotides: TGTGCCAGCAGCTCAAGAACCGGGACTAGCAGTCACGGGGAGCTGTTTTTT.

This rearrangement joins TRBV7-2 to TRBJ2-1; D perhaps matches TRBD2 (6 bases). V was cut by 1 base and J by 5 bases, with 12 bases left in between. Germline-derived CDR1 and CDR2 are SGHTA and FQGNSA. The CDR3 consists of 15 residues. DNA for the CDR3: TGTGCCAGCAGCTTAGGGCGGGACTCTCACAATGAGCAGTTCTTC. Its protein is CASSLGRDSHNEQFF.

The chain combines TRBV19 with TRBJ1-4; TRBD1 agrees at 8 bases. Germline V gives CDR1 LNHDA, CDR2 SQIVND (reference sequence). With 2 bases clipped from V and 6 bases from J, the junction kept 2 bases outside the gene matches. The CDR3 consists of 14 residues. The CDR3 loop is CASSILQGDEKLFF. The CDR3 nucleotides are TGTGCCAGTAGTATATTACAGGGGGATGAAAAACTGTTTTTT.

The gene calls are TRBV5-1 and TRBJ1-2, with D possibly being TRBD1 (6 bases). CDR3 size: 14 residues. CDR1 is SGHRS, CDR2 YFSETQ, per germline. Trimming removed 0 bases from V and 5 bases from J, with 11 bases in between. The CDR3 loop reads CASSLEGQFYGYTF. Here the CDR3 DNA reads TGCGCCAGCAGCTTGGAGGGACAATTTTATGGCTACACCTTC.

The chain employs TRBV11-2 and TRBJ2-3, with 7 nucleotides matching TRBD1. Trimming cost V 5 bases and J 4 bases; bases outside gene matches: 6. Germline CDR1 and CDR2: SGHAT and FQNNGV. CDR3 length: 14 residues. The CDR3 loop reads CASSPGGDADTQYF. The CDR3 DNA reads TGTGCCAGCAGCCCAGGGGGTGACGCAGATACGCAGTATTTT.

This clone was counted once. The V and J genes are TRBV30 and TRBJ1-2, with 9 bases lining up with TRBD1. CDR3 length: 13 residues. After removal of 7 bases from V and 1 base from J, the junction contained 4 bases not matched to a gene. The germline V gene has CDR1 GTSNPN and CDR2 SVGIG (reference sequence). As DNA, the CDR3 is TGTGCCTTCGCGGGACAGGGTAACTATGGCTACACCTTC. The encoded protein is CAFAGQGNYGYTF. The entire variable domain, with the rest obtained from reference TRBV30 and TRBJ1-2, is as follows: SQTIHQWPATLVQPVGSPLSLECTVEGTSNPNLYWYRQAAGRGLQLLFYSVGIGQISSEVPQNLSASRPQDRQFILSSKKLLLSDSGFYLCAFAGQGNYGYTFGSGTRLTVV.

The V gene is TRBV7-8, the J gene TRBJ2-5; TRBD2 matches 8 bases. Trimming cost V 5 bases and J 2 bases; bases outside gene matches: 7. The V gene's germline CDR1 is SGHVS and CDR2 FQNEAQ. CDR3 size: 15 residues. The CDR3 sequence: CASSRGTRGQETQYF. The CDR3 DNA sequence: TGTGCCAGCAGCCGCGGGACTAGGGGACAAGAGACCCAGTACTTC.

The chain joins TRBV14 to TRBJ2-7; D perhaps matches TRBD2 (6 bases). CDR3 length: 17 residues. The germline V and J ends were trimmed by 5 bases and 5 bases, with 25 bases remaining between them. Germline CDR1 SGHDN, CDR2 FVKESK. DNA for the CDR3: TGTGCCAGCAGCTCCCACCGGGACTCCGTGTTTCTGAACGAGCAGTACTTC. This encodes CASSSHRDSVFLNEQYF.

J is TRBJ2-5 and V is TRBV6-5, with 7 bases aligning to TRBD1. The J call may be mistaken, given a closer DNA end match to TRBJ2-7. The length of the CDR3 is 14 residues. The V gene's germline CDR1 is MNHEY and CDR2 SVGAGI. The CDR3 nucleotides read TGTGCCAGCAGTTCACGGACAGGCACCTACGAGCAGTACTTC. As protein: CASSSRTGTYEQYF.

The V call is TRBV7-2, the J call TRBJ1-6; the D is unclear. V gave up 5 bases and J gave up 0 bases, with 11 bases separating them. The CDR3 contains 16 residues. From germline, CDR1 is SGHTA and CDR2 FQGNSA. The CDR3 sequence is CASSATLNSYNSPLHF. In DNA, the CDR3 is TGTGCCAGCAGCGCTACGCTTAACTCCTATAATTCACCCCTCCACTTT.

This clone was detected once. The chain employs TRBV5-4 and TRBJ2-5, with 9 bases lining up with TRBD2. V shed 4 bases and J 4 bases; nucleotides not matched to a gene: 8. This CDR3 has 15 amino acids. CDR1 and CDR2 (germline): SGHNT, YYREEE (reference sequence). This CDR3 reads CASSGGGAGRETQYF. The CDR3 DNA follows: TGTGCCAGCAGCGGCGGGGGGGCGGGCAGAGAGACCCAGTACTTC.

The rearrangement links TRBV6-6 to TRBJ2-1; 9 bases line up with TRBD2. Germline CDR1 reads MNHNY; CDR2 reads SVGAGI (reference sequence). Trimming at V came to 6 bases and at J to 8 bases, leaving 5 bases not matched to a gene. The CDR3 loop spans 13 amino acids. CDR3 nucleotides: TGTGCCAGCAGGGTAGCGGGAGTCGATGAGCAGTTCTTC. Translation gives CASRVAGVDEQFF.

The J gene is TRBJ2-6, the V gene TRBV5-5; a weak D match, TRBD1 (6 bases). The CDR3 is 15 residues long. V lost 4 bases and J lost 2, with 10 bases in between. Germline-derived CDR1 and CDR2 are SGHKS and YYEKEE (reference sequence). DNA for the CDR3: TGTGCCAGCAGCCCGACAGGTACTGGGGCCAACGTCCTGACTTTC. Translated, it gives CASSPTGTGANVLTF.

The chain recombines TRBV28 with TRBJ2-7; 12 bases agree with TRBD1. The junction had 7 bases not matched to a gene; V was cut back by 7 bases and J by 6 bases. The CDR3 extends over 14 amino acids. CDR1 and CDR2 (germline): MDHEN, SYDVKM. CDR3 coding DNA: TGTGCCAGCAAGCTCCGGGACAGGGGGCTCGAGCAGTACTTC. The encoded protein is CASKLRDRGLEQYF.

This sequence joins TRBV19 and TRBJ2-7, with 7 bases identical to TRBD2. With 3 bases clipped from V and 3 bases from J, the junction kept 5 bases outside the gene matches. CDR1 and CDR2 (germline): LNHDA, SQIVND (reference sequence). The CDR3 sequence is 14 residues long. CDR3 loop: CASSIKRGSYEQYF. The DNA for the CDR3 is TGTGCCAGTAGTATCAAACGCGGGAGCTACGAGCAGTACTTC.

The CDR3 protein is CASSDKVGTGGLKTQYF. DNA of the CDR3: TGTGCCAGCAGCGATAAGGTCGGGACAGGGGGCTTAAAGACCCAGTACTTC. The chain recombines TRBV7-9 with TRBJ2-5; 12 bases map to TRBD1. The CDR3 consists of 17 residues. Germline CDR1 SEHNR, CDR2 FQNEAQ (reference sequence). V lost 5 bases, J lost 6 bases, and 13 bases stayed unmatched.

DNA of the CDR3: TGTGCCAGCAGTGAAGACCTAATTTATCAGCCCCAGCATTTT. The encoded protein is CASSEDLIYQPQHF. The V and J genes are TRBV2 and TRBJ1-5; D gene ambiguous. This CDR3 region has 14 residues. From germline, CDR1 is SNHLY and CDR2 FYNNEI. V shed 1 base and J shed 5 bases, with 9 bases lying between them.

The genes are TRBV6-6 and TRBJ2-1, with a possible D match to TRBD1 (6 bases). Trimming stripped 0 bases from V and 6 bases from J, with 15 bases between. The CDR3 runs to 16 residues. Germline lookup yields CDR1 MNHNY and CDR2 SVGAGI (reference sequence). CDR3 protein: CASSYSRGTSSNEQFF. Here the CDR3 DNA reads TGTGCCAGCAGTTACTCTAGGGGGACCTCCAGCAATGAGCAGTTCTTC.

This clone was detected once. The genes are TRBV18 and TRBJ1-6; D is possibly TRBD1 (6 bases). This CDR3 has 14 residues. The germline V gene has CDR1 KGHSH and CDR2 LQKENI. V lost 3 bases and J lost 9, with 12 bases in between. The CDR3 region is CASSPATGSSPLHF. The CDR3 DNA follows: TGTGCCAGCTCACCGGCAACAGGGTCTTCACCCCTCCACTTT.

The rearrangement uses TRBV28 and TRBJ2-7; TRBD2 might be the D (6 bases). Germline V gene lookup returns CDR1 MDHEN and CDR2 SYDVKM. V lost 4 bases, J lost 6 bases, and 16 bases lay in between. This CDR3 is 14 amino acids long. CDR3 DNA: TGTGCCAGCAGTTCCGCGACTAGTTATGGCGAGCAGTACTTC. Protein product: CASSSATSYGEQYF.

The V gene is TRBV5-1, the J gene TRBJ2-7; unclear D gene. Trimming removed 0 bases at V and 7 bases at J, with 8 bases between. Germline CDR1 SGHRS, CDR2 YFSETQ. The CDR3 covers 12 residues. The CDR3 DNA sequence: TGCGCCAGCAGCTTGGAGAAGGAGGAGCAGTACTTC. Translating it yields CASSLEKEEQYF.

The genes are TRBV4-2 and TRBJ2-5, with 11 bases identical to TRBD2. Germline CDR1 reads LGHNA; CDR2 reads YNFKEQ. The CDR3 is 15 residues long. The junction had 8 bases not matched to a gene; V was cut back by 0 bases and J by 11 bases. CDR3 protein: CASSQDLGLADWQYF. The DNA of the CDR3 is TGTGCCAGCAGCCAAGATCTGGGACTAGCGGATTGGCAGTACTTC.